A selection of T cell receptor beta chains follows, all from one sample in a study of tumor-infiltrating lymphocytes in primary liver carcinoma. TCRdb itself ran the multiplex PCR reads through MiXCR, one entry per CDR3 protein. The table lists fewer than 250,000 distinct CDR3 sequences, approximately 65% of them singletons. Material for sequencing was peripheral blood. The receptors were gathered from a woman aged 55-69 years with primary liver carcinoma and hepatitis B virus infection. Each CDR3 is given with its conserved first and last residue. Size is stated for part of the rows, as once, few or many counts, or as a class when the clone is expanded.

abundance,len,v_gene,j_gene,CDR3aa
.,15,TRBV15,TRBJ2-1,CATSSWAGRRNEQFF
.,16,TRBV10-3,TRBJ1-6,CAISDQGLELNSPLHF
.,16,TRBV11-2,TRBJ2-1,CTSSLRQDITSNEQFF
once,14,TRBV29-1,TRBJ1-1,CSVPAGTGGTEAIF
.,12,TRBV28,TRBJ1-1,CASSLGATEAFF
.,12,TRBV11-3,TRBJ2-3,CASSAGGDTQCF
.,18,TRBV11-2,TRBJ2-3,CVSSLATSGGIGTDTQYF
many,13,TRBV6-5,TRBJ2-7,CASRNNEGYEQYF
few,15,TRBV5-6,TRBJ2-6,CASSPDRVGANVLTF
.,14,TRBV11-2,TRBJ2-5,CAGRAGDGQETQYF
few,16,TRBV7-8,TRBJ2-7,CASRKGQAARSYEQYF
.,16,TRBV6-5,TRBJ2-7,CASSLTSGRAWGEQYF
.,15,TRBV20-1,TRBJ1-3,CNATDSDRNGNTIYF
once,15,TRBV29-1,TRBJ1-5,CYVTVGGGGNQPQHF
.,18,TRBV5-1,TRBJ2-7,CASSFGPVTAGGTYEQYF
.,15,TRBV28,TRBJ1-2,CASSPTGQLLYGYTF
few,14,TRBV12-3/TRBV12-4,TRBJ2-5,CASSFSGNEETQYF
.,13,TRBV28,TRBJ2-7,CASCRTGSYEQYF
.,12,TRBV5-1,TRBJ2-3,CASSSTTDTQYF
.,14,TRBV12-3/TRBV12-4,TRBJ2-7,CASSFSGTSDEQYF
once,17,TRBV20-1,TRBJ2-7,CSARGGTSSLNTYEQYF
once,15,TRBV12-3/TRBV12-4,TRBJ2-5,CASTPTSGRQEAQYF
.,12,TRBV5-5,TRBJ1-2,CASSRESCGYTF
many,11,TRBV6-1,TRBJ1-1,CASTRVGEAFF
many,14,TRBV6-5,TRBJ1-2,CASSSPGALYGYTF
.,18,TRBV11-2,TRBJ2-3,CASSSPHTGTSHPDTQYF
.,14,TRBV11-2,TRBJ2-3,CASSTTPNTYTQYF
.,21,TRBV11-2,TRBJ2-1,CASSFRPRGASRNRESNEQFF
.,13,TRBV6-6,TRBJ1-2,CASCLKSQDGCTF
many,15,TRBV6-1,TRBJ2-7,CASSEAEGSGYEQYF
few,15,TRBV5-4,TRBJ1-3,CASSFGTPSGNTIYF
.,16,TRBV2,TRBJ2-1,CASIAGGLSSYNGQFF
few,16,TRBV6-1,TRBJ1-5,CASGASWGSGNQPQHF
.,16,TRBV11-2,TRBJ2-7,CASSSLGGWKANEQYF